These T cell receptor beta chains were read from a single sample in a study of blood T cell repertoires in COVID-19. The table came from immunoSEQ multiplex PCR; TCRdb's copy has only in-frame clones and leaves some out. The data show about 210,000 clones, approximately 88% seen once. Sample: PBMCs or T cells enriched from blood (not recorded which). The receptors shown here come from a woman between 35 and 50 years old with acute COVID-19. Each CDR3 is given with its conserved first and last residue. Each record gives: D gene, J gene, clone size, V gene, CDR3 DNA, CDR3 protein. A D gene is named only where the DNA matches it firmly. Clone size, where shown, is once, few, many, or a class for clones that have expanded.

NA	TRBJ2-4	NA	TRBV7-2	TGTGCCAGCAGCTTAGCTGGGGGCGCAACCAAAAACATTCAGTACTTC	CASSLAGGATKNIQYF
TRBD1	TRBJ2-2	NA	TRBV12-5	TGTGCTAGTGGTTTGGCCTGGACAGGAGGAGACACCGGGGAGCTGTTTTTT	CASGLAWTGGDTGELFF
NA	TRBJ1-2	NA	TRBV5-1	TGCGCCAGCAGCCCGGAGAGGAGTAACTATGGCTACACCTTC	CASSPERSNYGYTF
NA	TRBJ1-2	once	TRBV29-1	TGCAGCGTGGGTTCTGCGGTCGAGAACTATGGCTACACCTTC	CSVGSAVENYGYTF
NA	TRBJ1-4	once	TRBV7-9	TGTGCCAGCAGCTTAGGCAGTTCAACTAATGAAAAACTGTTTTTT	CASSLGSSTNEKLFF
TRBD2	TRBJ2-1	NA	TRBV6-5	TGTGCCAGCAGTACGGTAGCGGGATCCGGCAATGAGCAGTTCTTC	CASSTVAGSGNEQFF
TRBD1	TRBJ1-2	once	TRBV29-1	TGCAGCGTCGTTCCGGGACAGGGTGTAAGGGGCTACACCTTC	CSVVPGQGVRGYTF
NA	TRBJ2-3	once	TRBV11-2	TGTGCCAGCAGTAGCGACACAGATACGCAGTATTTT	CASSSDTDTQYF
NA	TRBJ1-5	NA	TRBV6-5	TGTGCCAGCAGCACGACACCGGCGAATCAGCCCCAGCATTTT	CASSTTPANQPQHF
NA	TRBJ1-1	NA	TRBV6-5	TGTGCCAGCAGTTACCTGGACAGTTCGGAAGCTTTCTTT	CASSYLDSSEAFF
TRBD1	TRBJ1-1	NA	TRBV29-1	TGCAGCGTTCGGGACAGGGGCTTCATGAACACTGAAGCTTTCTTT	CSVRDRGFMNTEAFF
TRBD2	TRBJ2-3	NA	TRBV24-1	TGTGCCACCAGTGTGCTAGCGGGGGGGGTAGATACGCAGTATTTT	CATSVLAGGVDTQYF
NA	TRBJ1-2	NA	TRBV18	TGTGCCAGCTCACCAGGGAAGGCAGGGAACCCTAACTATGGCTACACCTTC	CASSPGKAGNPNYGYTF
TRBD1	TRBJ1-1	NA	TRBV7-2	TGTGCCAGCAGCTTAATACCTCAGGGGGCTGGTGAAGCTTTCTTT	CASSLIPQGAGEAFF
NA	TRBJ1-2	NA	TRBV25-1	TGTGCCAGCAGTGAAATCTTGAACTATGGCTACACCTTC	CASSEILNYGYTF
NA	TRBJ1-2	NA	TRBV5-1	TGCGCCAGCAGCTTGGCCGGGGACAACAATGGCTACACCTTC	CASSLAGDNNGYTF
NA	TRBJ1-2	NA	TRBV7-2	TGTGCCAGCAGCCATTTACAGGTCCTAGCTAACTATGGCTACACCTTC	CASSHLQVLANYGYTF
TRBD2	TRBJ2-5	NA	TRBV7-2	TGTGCCACCCGGACTAGCGGGAGGTCCCAGTACTTC	CATRTSGRSQYF
TRBD2	TRBJ2-1	NA	TRBV7-6	TGTGCCAGCAGCCTTAGCGGGAGCGCCTACAATGAGCAGTTCTTC	CASSLSGSAYNEQFF
NA	TRBJ1-5	NA	TRBV12-5	TGTGCTAGTGGTTTGGTACGTTTTCGGGCAGGGTGGGACAATCAGCCCCAGCATTTT	CASGLVRFRAGWDNQPQHF
TRBD1	TRBJ1-2	NA	TRBV7-2	TGTGCCAGCAAGAAGGACAGGGCCCATGGCTACACCTTC	CASKKDRAHGYTF